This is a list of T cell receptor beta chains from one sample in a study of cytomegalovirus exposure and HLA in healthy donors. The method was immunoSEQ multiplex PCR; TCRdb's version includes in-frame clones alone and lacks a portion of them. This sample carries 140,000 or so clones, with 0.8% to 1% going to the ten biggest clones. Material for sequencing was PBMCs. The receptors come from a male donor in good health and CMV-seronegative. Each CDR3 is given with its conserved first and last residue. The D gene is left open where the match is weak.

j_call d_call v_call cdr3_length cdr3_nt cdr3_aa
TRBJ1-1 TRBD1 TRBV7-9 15 TGTGCCAGCAGCTTAGCGCAGGGACAGCGTCATGAAGCTTTCTTT CASSLAQGQRHEAFF
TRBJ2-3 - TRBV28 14 TGTGCCAGCAGTTTAACCCAGGGATCGGATACGCAGTATTTT CASSLTQGSDTQYF
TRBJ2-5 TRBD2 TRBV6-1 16 TGTGCCAGCAGTGGGGGACTAGCGGGAGCTGTTGAGACCCAGTACTTC CASSGGLAGAVETQYF
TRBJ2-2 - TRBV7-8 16 TGTGCCAGCAGGCCGTTTTGGGCGCAGAACACCGGGGAGCTGTTTTTT CASRPFWAQNTGELFF
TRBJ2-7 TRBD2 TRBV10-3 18 TGTGCCATCTCTCCAAGGAGGCTAGCGGACCACCCCGCCTACGAGCAGTACTTC CAISPRRLADHPAYEQYF
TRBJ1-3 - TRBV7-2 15 TGTGCCAGCAGCTTATCGCACAAATCTGGAAACACCATATATTTT CASSLSHKSGNTIYF
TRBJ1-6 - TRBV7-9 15 TGTGCCAGCAGCTTAGACAGCTCCTATAATTCACCCCTCCACTTT CASSLDSSYNSPLHF
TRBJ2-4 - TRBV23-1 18 TGCGCCAGCAGCCTACTAGCTCTCCACCTGGGGGCCAAAAACATTCAGTACTTC CASSLLALHLGAKNIQYF
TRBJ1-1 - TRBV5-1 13 TGCGCCAGCAGAACAGGCGGTTACACTGAAGCTTTCTTT CASRTGGYTEAFF
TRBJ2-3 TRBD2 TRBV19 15 TGTGCCAGTAGTATGACCGGGAGGGGCACAGATACGCAGTATTTT CASSMTGRGTDTQYF
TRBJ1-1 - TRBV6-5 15 TGTGCCAGCAGTTACTCGAATGCAGGGAACACTGAAGCTTTCTTT CASSYSNAGNTEAFF
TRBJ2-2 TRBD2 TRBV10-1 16 TGCGCCAGCCCTCCACGGGAGCGGGAGGTAGGTGAGGAGCTGTTTTTT CASPPREREVGEELFF
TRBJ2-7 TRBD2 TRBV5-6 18 TGTGCCAGCAGCTTAGAGGGAGCGGGAGGCCGTGATGTGTCTGAGCAGTACTTC CASSLEGAGGRDVSEQYF
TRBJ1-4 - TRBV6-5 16 TGTGCCAGCAGTTACTCCGTGGGGGCTACTAATGAAAAACTGTTTTTT CASSYSVGATNEKLFF
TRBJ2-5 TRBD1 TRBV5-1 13 TGCGCCAGCAGTTTGAGACAGGGAGAGACCCAGTACTTC CASSLRQGETQYF
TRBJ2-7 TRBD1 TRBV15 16 TGTGCCACCAGCAGAGTCCGAACGGGACAGATGTGGGAGCAGTACTTC CATSRVRTGQMWEQYF
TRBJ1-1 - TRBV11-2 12 TGTGCCAGCAGCTTATTAGGGGCTGAAGCTTTCTTT CASSLLGAEAFF
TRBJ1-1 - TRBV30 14 TGTGCCTGGAGTGGAGGGACCAGGGGAACTGAAGCTTTCTTT CAWSGGTRGTEAFF
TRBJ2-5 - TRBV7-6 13 TGTGCCAGCAGCTTATCGGGAAAAGAGACCCAGTACTTC CASSLSGKETQYF
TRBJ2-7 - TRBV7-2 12 TGTGCCAGCGCGGGCTTCCCCAACGAGCAGTACTTC CASAGFPNEQYF
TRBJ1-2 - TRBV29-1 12 TGCAGCGTCCCATCGGGGGGTAATAGCTACACCTTC CSVPSGGNSYTF
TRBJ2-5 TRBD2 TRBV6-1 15 TGTGCCAGCAGTGTGCGTAGCGGGAGCGTGGAGACCCGGTACTTC CASSVRSGSVETRYF
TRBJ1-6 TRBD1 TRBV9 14 TGTGCCAGCAGCCTTTCAGGGGGCAATTCACCCCTCCACTTT CASSLSGGNSPLHF
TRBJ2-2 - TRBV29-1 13 TGCAGCGTTGGTGGCAGGGCGTCCGGGGAGCTGTTTTTT CSVGGRASGELFF
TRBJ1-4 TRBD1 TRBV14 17 TGTGCCAGCAGCCAAGATCGACTTCAACAGGGGAGAGAAAAACTGTTTTTT CASSQDRLQQGREKLFF
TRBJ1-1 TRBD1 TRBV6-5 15 TGTGCCAGCAGTCCCGAACAGGGGATCAACACTGAAGCTTTCTTT CASSPEQGINTEAFF
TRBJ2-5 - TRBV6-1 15 TGTGCCAGCAGTGACTTGGAACAGGGCCAAGAGACCCAGTACTTC CASSDLEQGQETQYF
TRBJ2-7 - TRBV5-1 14 TGCGCCAGCAGCTTAACCGGGACTGCCTACGAGCAGTACTTC CASSLTGTAYEQYF
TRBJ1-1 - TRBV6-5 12 TGTGCCAGTCACGGGGTTGGCACTGAAGCTTTCTTT CASHGVGTEAFF
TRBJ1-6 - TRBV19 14 TGTGCTAGTAGACCCCAGGGGCTGGATTCACCCCTCCACTTT CASRPQGLDSPLHF
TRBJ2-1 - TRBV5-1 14 TGCGCCAGCACACAGAGAAGCTCCTACAATGAGCAGTTCTTC CASTQRSSYNEQFF
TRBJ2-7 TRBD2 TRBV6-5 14 TGTGCCAGCAGTCTAGCGGGGGGTTCCTACGAGCAGTACTTC CASSLAGGSYEQYF
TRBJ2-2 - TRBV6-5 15 TGTGCCAGCAGTTACGGCCGTACAGGGTCCGGGGAGCTGTTTTTT CASSYGRTGSGELFF
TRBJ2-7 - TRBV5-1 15 TGCGCCAGCAGCTTGGAGCAGGTTGAATCCTACGAGCAGTACTTC CASSLEQVESYEQYF
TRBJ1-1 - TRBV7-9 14 TGTGCCAGCAGCTTAGGAGGGAGACACACTGAAGCTTTCTTT CASSLGGRHTEAFF
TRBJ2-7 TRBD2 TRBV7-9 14 TGTGCCAGCAGCTTAGGCGGGAGGCCCAACGAGCAGTACTTC CASSLGGRPNEQYF
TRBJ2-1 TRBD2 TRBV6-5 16 TGTGCCAGCAGTTACGGGTCAGCGGGAGGTGGCTATGAGCAGTTCTTC CASSYGSAGGGYEQFF
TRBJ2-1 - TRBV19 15 TGTGCCAGTAGTATAAGGCAGGCCCCTTCGGATGAGCAGTTCTTC CASSIRQAPSDEQFF
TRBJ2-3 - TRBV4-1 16 TGCGCCAGCAGCCAAGATCTTACCCGGGGCACAGATACGCAGTATTTT CASSQDLTRGTDTQYF
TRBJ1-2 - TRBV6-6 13 TGTGCCAGCAGTTCGGAGTCGAACTATGGCTACACCTTC CASSSESNYGYTF
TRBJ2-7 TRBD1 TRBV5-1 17 TGCGCCAGCAGCTCGACGGGACCAAACAGGGGAATCTACGAGCAGTACTTC CASSSTGPNRGIYEQYF
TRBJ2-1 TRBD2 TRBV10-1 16 TGCGCCAGCAGTCCCCGGGTGGTAGCGGGCGTCTATGAGCAGTTCTTC CASSPRVVAGVYEQFF
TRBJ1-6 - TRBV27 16 TGTGCCAGCAGTTCCCAACAGGGCTCCTATAATTCACCCCTCCACTTT CASSSQQGSYNSPLHF
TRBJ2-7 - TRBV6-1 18 TGTGCCAGCAGTGAAGCGCTTCACCGGACACAAAGGATCTACGAGCAGTACTTC CASSEALHRTQRIYEQYF
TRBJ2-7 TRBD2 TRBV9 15 TGTGCCAGCAGCGTTGGGCGGGAGGGCCCTTACGAGCAGTACTTC CASSVGREGPYEQYF
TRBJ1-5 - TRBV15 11 TGTGCCACCAGCAGAGATCAGATTCAGCATTTT CATSRDQIQHF
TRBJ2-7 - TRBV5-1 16 TGCGCCAGCAGCCCCCAAGGGGCGGAGAGCCCCTACGAGCAGTACTTC CASSPQGAESPYEQYF
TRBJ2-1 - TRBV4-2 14 TGTGCCAGCAGCCAACGTCAGTGGGAGTATGAGCAGTTCTTC CASSQRQWEYEQFF
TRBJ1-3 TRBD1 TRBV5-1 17 TGCGCCAGCAGCTTGGGGGACAGACCGAACTCTGGAAACACCATATATTTT CASSLGDRPNSGNTIYF
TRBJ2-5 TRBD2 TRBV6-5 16 TGTGCCAGCAGTTACAGGTGGCGGGAGGGGGAAGAGACCCAGTACTTC CASSYRWREGEETQYF
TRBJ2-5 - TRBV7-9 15 TGTGCCAGCAGCCCCCCGGTGGAGGTCCGGGAGACCCAGTACTTC CASSPPVEVRETQYF
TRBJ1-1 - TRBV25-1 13 TGTGCCAGCAGTGAGGGAGCCAGCACTGAAGCTTTCTTT CASSEGASTEAFF
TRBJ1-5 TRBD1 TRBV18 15 TGTGCCAGCTCACCAGGGACAGGAGATTATCAGCCCCAGCATTTT CASSPGTGDYQPQHF